This T cell receptor beta chain was sequenced for a study of cytomegalovirus exposure and HLA in healthy donors. Amplification used 60 Vbeta primers and 13 Jbeta primers. TCRdb keeps only in-frame clones here, not all; method: immunoSEQ multiplex PCR. Among around 170,000 clones listed, over 70% were seen once. Germline V lookup: CDR1 SEHNR, CDR2 FQNEAQ (reference sequence). After removal of 5 bases from V and 3 bases from J, the junction contained 8 bases not matched to a gene. CDR3 length: 15 amino acids. This clone has just a few counts. The receptor comes from a man in his fifties in good health and CMV-seronegative. The chain has TRBV7-9 and TRBJ2-7; 9 nucleotides align to TRBD2. Sequenced input: PBMCs. CDR3 sequence reads: CASSPGGAGGYEQYF. DNA of the CDR3: TGTGCCAGCAGCCCGGGAGGAGCGGGGGGCTACGAGCAGTACTTC.